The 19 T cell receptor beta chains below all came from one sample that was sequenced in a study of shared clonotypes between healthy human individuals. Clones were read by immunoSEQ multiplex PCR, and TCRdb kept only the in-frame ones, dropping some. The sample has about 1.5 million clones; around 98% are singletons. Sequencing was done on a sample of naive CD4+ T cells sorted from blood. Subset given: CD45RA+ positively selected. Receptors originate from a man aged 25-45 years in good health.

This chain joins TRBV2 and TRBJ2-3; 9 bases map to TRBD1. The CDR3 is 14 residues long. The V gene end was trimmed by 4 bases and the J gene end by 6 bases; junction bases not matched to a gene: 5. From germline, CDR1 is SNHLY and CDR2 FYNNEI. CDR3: CASSVTGGADTQYF. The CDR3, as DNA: TGTGCCAGCAGTGTAACAGGGGGCGCGGATACGCAGTATTTT.

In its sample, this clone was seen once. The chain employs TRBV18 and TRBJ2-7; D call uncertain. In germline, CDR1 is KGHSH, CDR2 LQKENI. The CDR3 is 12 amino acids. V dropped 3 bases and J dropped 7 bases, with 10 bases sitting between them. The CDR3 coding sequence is TGTGCCAGCTCACCCCTCCGCGAGGAGCAGTACTTC. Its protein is CASSPLREEQYF.

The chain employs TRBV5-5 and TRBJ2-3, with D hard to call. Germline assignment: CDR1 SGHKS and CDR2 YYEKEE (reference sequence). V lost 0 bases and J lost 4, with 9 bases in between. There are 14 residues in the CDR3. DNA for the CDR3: TGTGCCAGCAGCTTGGGACCAGCCTCAGATACGCAGTATTTT. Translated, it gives CASSLGPASDTQYF. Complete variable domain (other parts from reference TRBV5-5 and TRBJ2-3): DAGVTQSPTHLIKTRGQQVTLRCSPISGHKSVSWYQQVLGQGPQFIFQYYEKEERGRGNFPDRFSARQFPNYSSELNVNALLLGDSALYLCASSLGPASDTQYFGPGTRLTVL.

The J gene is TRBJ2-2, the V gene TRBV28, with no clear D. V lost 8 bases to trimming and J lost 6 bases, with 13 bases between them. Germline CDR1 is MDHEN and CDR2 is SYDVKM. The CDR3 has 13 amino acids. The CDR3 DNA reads TGTGCCAGCGTACCCTTCGTATCCGGGGAGCTGTTTTTT. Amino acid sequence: CASVPFVSGELFF.

Here the CDR3 reads CASSPPGTARTDTQYF. CDR3 nucleotide sequence: TGTGCCAGCTCACCACCCGGGACAGCCCGCACAGATACGCAGTATTTT. V gene TRBV18 combines with J gene TRBJ2-3; 7 bases match TRBD1. The CDR3 totals 16 residues. Trimming took 0 bases from V and 1 from J; bases not matched to a gene: 4. Germline V gene sequence: CDR1 KGHSH, CDR2 LQKENI.

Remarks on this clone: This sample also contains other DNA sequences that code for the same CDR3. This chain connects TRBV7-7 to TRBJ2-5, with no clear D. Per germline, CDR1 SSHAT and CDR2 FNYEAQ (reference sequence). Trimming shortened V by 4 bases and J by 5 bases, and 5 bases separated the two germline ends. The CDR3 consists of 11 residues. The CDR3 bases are TGTGCCAGCAGCTCTGGGGAGACCCAGTACTTC. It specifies CASSSGETQYF.

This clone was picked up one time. The CDR3 sequence: CASSQDHQGAVYEQYF. For the CDR3, the DNA is TGCGCCAGCAGCCAAGATCATCAGGGGGCGGTTTACGAGCAGTACTTC. The J gene is TRBJ2-7, the V gene TRBV4-1; 8 nucleotides align to TRBD1. The CDR3 has 16 residues. From germline, CDR1 is MGHRA and CDR2 YSYEKL. J lost 4 bases, V lost 0 bases, and 8 bases had no gene match.

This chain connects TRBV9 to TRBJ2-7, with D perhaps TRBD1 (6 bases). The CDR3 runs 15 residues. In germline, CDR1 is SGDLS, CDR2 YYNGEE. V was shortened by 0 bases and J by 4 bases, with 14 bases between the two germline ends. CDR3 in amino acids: CASSVDPRTAYEQYF. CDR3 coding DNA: TGTGCCAGCAGCGTAGACCCAAGGACAGCTTACGAGCAGTACTTC.

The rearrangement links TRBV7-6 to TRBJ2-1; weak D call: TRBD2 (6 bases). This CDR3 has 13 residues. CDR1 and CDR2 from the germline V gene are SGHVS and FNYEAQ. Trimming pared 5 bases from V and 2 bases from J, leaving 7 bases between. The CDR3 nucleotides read TGTGCCAGCAGCACGGGGGCCTACAATGAGCAGTTCTTC. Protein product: CASSTGAYNEQFF.

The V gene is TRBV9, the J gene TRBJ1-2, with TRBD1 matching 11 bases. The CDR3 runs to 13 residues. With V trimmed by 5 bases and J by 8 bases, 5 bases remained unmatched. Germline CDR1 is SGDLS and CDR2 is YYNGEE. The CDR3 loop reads CASRDRGREGYTF. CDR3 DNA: TGTGCCAGCAGGGACAGGGGGCGGGAAGGCTACACCTTC.

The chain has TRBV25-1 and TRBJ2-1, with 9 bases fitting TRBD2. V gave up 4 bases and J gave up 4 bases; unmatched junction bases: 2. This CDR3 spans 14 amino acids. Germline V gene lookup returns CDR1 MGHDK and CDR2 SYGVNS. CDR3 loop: CASSVSGSYNEQFF. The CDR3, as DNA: TGTGCCAGCAGTGTTAGCGGGAGTTACAATGAGCAGTTCTTC. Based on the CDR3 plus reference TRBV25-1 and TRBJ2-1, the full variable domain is EADIYQTPRYLVIGTGKKITLECSQTMGHDKMYWYQQDPGMELHLIHYSYGVNSTEKGDLSSESTVSRIRTEHFPLTLESARPSHTSQYLCASSVSGSYNEQFFGPGTRLTVL.

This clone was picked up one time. The DNA of the CDR3 is TGTGCCAGCAGCTTAGAACCCTTAATACAGACCCAGTACTTC. Its protein product is CASSLEPLIQTQYF. The chain is built from TRBV7-6 and TRBJ2-5; D is unclear. Germline values: CDR1 SGHVS, CDR2 FNYEAQ. V was shortened by 1 base and J by 6 bases, with 12 bases between the two germline ends. This CDR3 has 14 amino acids.

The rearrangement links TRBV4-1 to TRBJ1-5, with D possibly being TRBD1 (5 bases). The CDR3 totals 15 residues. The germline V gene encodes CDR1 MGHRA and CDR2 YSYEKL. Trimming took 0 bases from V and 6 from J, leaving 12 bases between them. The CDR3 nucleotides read TGCGCCAGCAGCCAAGAATTAGGGGCCCGTCAGCCCCAGCATTTT. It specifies CASSQELGARQPQHF.

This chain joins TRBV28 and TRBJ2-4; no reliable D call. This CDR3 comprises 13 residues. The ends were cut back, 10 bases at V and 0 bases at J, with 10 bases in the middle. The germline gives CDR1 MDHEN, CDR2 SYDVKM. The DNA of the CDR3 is TGTGCCACGAACAGAATAGCCAAAAACATTCAGTACTTC. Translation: CATNRIAKNIQYF.

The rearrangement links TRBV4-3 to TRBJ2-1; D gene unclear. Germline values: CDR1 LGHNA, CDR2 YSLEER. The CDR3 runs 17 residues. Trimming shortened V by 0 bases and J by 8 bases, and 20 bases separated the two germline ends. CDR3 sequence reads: CASSQDVARTTWYEQFF. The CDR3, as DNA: TGCGCCAGCAGCCAAGATGTCGCGCGCACGACCTGGTATGAGCAGTTCTTC.

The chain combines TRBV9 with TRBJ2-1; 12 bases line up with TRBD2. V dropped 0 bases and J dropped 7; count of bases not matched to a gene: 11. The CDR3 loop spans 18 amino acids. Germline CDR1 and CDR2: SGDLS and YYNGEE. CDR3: CASSVESYTSGRRNEQFF. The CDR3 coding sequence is TGTGCCAGCAGCGTAGAAAGTTACACTAGCGGGAGGAGGAATGAGCAGTTCTTC.

For the CDR3, the DNA is TGCGCCAGCAGCCTCGGACTCTCGACGACCTACGAGCAGTACTTC. The encoded protein is CASSLGLSTTYEQYF. The chain is built from TRBV5-1 and TRBJ2-7; D is perhaps TRBD2 (5 bases). The CDR3 covers 15 residues. Per the germline V gene, CDR1 is SGHRS and CDR2 is YFSETQ. V was pared by 4 bases and J by 2 bases, with 16 bases between.

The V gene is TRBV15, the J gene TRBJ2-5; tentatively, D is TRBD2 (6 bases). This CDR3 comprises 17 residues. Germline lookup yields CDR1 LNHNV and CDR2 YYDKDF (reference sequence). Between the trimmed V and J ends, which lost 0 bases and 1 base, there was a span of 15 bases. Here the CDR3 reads CATSRDRVAAFQETQYF. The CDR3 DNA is TGTGCCACCAGCAGAGATCGGGTAGCGGCATTCCAAGAGACCCAGTACTTC.

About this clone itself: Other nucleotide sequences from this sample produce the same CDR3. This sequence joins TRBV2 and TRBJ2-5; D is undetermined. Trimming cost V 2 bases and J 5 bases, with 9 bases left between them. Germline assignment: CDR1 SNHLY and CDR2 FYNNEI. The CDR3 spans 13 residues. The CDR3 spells CASSEYGRETQYF. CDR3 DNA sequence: TGTGCCAGCAGTGAATATGGGCGCGAGACCCAGTACTTC.